A single sample gave rise to the 12 T cell receptor beta chains below, sequenced in a study of T cell responses to AZD1222 COVID-19 vaccine. Measured with immunoSEQ multiplex PCR; TCRdb has only the in-frame clones, and not every one. Altogether under 25,000 clones are present, roughly 84% being singletons, with the ten largest covering about 16%. Material: peripheral blood, obtained 28 days after the second AZD1222 dose. All receptors derive from an adult who received the AZD1222 COVID-19 vaccine.

This clone was recorded a few times. V is TRBV6-2 or TRBV6-3 and J is TRBJ2-1; 7 bases are shared with TRBD2. Germline CDR1 MNHEY, CDR2 SVGEGT. The J segment lost 6 bases and the V segment lost 0 bases, leaving 14 bases of the junction unmatched. The CDR3 is 18 residues long. This CDR3 is CASSYSRGFRGEGNEQFF. CDR3 nucleotide sequence: TGTGCCAGCAGTTACTCGAGGGGCTTCCGTGGGGAGGGCAATGAGCAGTTCTTC.

The chain combines TRBV7-8 with TRBJ1-5; D not resolved. V was pared by 2 bases and J by 1 base, with 9 bases between. This CDR3 region has 15 residues. Germline V gene lookup returns CDR1 SGHVS and CDR2 FQNEAQ. The CDR3, as DNA: TGTGCCAGCAGCTTATTGGGAAGGAGCAATCAGCCCCAGCATTTT. Protein: CASSLLGRSNQPQHF.

The V call is TRBV7-7, the J call TRBJ2-5, with D perhaps being TRBD1 or TRBD2 (6 bases each). Germline-derived CDR1 and CDR2 are SSHAT and FNYEAQ (reference sequence). The CDR3 sequence is 15 residues long. V was trimmed by 5 bases and J by 2 bases, leaving 15 bases between them. The CDR3 region is CASSPQTGGQETQYF. The CDR3, as DNA: TGTGCCAGCAGCCCACAGACAGGAGGGCAAGAGACCCAGTACTTC.

The chain employs TRBV18 and TRBJ1-2, with 10 bases that match TRBD1. Trimming removed 4 bases from V and 5 bases from J; junction bases left unmatched: 4. The CDR3 is made up of 14 amino acids. The V gene's germline CDR1 is KGHSH and CDR2 LQKENI. The CDR3 reads CASSQGQGVYGYTF. The CDR3 nucleotides are TGTGCCAGCTCACAAGGACAGGGGGTGTATGGCTACACCTTC.

The V gene is TRBV19, the J gene TRBJ2-3, with 14 bases matching TRBD2. The germline gives CDR1 LNHDA, CDR2 SQIVND (reference sequence). The CDR3 runs to 18 residues. Trimming took 5 bases from V and 5 from J; bases not matched to a gene: 12. The CDR3: CASSVQGTSGSYIDTQYF. The CDR3, as DNA: TGTGCCAGTAGTGTCCAGGGGACTAGCGGGAGCTATATAGATACGCAGTATTTT.

The V and J genes are TRBV5-1 and TRBJ2-7, with TRBD1 matching over 9 bases. The CDR3 extends over 12 amino acids. Losses at the gene ends were 7 bases for V and 6 bases for J; bases not matched to a gene: 5. From germline, CDR1 is SGHRS and CDR2 YFSETQ. CDR3 nucleotides: TGCGCCAGCTGGACAGGGGCGGGCGAGCAGTACTTC. As protein: CASWTGAGEQYF.

This chain joins TRBV5-1 and TRBJ2-5; D gene unclear. The CDR3 has 15 residues. Germline CDR1 SGHRS, CDR2 YFSETQ. V was pared by 0 bases and J by 5 bases, with 14 bases between. This CDR3 reads CASSLGGTVEETQYF. The CDR3 bases are TGCGCCAGCAGCTTGGGTGGCACGGTGGAGGAGACCCAGTACTTC.

This chain connects TRBV10-2 to TRBJ1-6; D gene ambiguous. V was shortened by 5 bases and J by 4 bases, with 6 bases between the two germline ends. This CDR3 contains 13 residues. Germline CDR1 WSHSY, CDR2 SAAADI. The CDR3 region is CASSKEYNSPLHF. The CDR3 DNA sequence: TGCGCCAGCAGTAAAGAATATAATTCACCCCTCCACTTT.

The V and J genes are TRBV14 and TRBJ2-1; unclear D gene. The germline V gene encodes CDR1 SGHDN and CDR2 FVKESK. V gave up 1 base and J gave up 11 bases, with 12 bases separating them. The CDR3 consists of 13 residues. The CDR3 nucleotides read TGTGCCAGCAGCCAAGGGAGAACTACCAAGCAGTTCTTC. This encodes CASSQGRTTKQFF.

The chain employs TRBV7-8 and TRBJ1-2; weak D call: TRBD1 (6 bases). The CDR3 sequence is 14 residues long. Germline V gene sequence: CDR1 SGHVS, CDR2 FQNEAQ. Trimming shortened V by 5 bases and J by 5 bases, and 15 bases separated the two germline ends. CDR3 nucleotide sequence: TGTGCCAGCAGCCCGCAGCGGACAGTTTATGGCTACACCTTC. Protein sequence: CASSPQRTVYGYTF.

The V and J genes are TRBV3-1 (or the pseudogene TRBV3-2) and TRBJ1-1, with D hard to call. V was cut by 4 bases and J by 3 bases, with 9 bases left in between. The CDR3 has 13 residues. Germline V gene lookup returns CDR1 LGHDT and CDR2 YNNKEL (reference sequence). The CDR3 region is CASSLERDTEAFF. Written as DNA, the CDR3 is TGTGCCAGCAGCCTGGAGAGGGACACTGAAGCTTTCTTT.

This clone came up a few times. This chain links TRBV29-1 with TRBJ2-1; TRBD2 is a possible D gene (5 bases). CDR3 length: 15 amino acids. V shed 4 bases and J shed 0 bases, with 13 bases lying between them. Germline CDR1 reads SQVTM; CDR2 reads ANQGSEA. The CDR3 DNA reads as TGCAGCGTTGTTACAGCGGTAAGCTCCTACAATGAGCAGTTCTTC. This encodes CSVVTAVSSYNEQFF.